The sequence of this TCR beta chain was determined in a study of immune cell composition in non-small cell lung cancer. Findings and limits, study-wide: Squamous lung tumours showed higher top 10 clone scores and clonality than adenocarcinomas.

A word on this clone: Its target is not known.

Trimming cost V 6 bases and J 8 bases, with 12 bases left between them. Per germline, CDR1 SGHAT and CDR2 FQNNGV. The CDR3 loop spans 12 amino acids. Only in-frame clones appear in the TCRdb table, and some are missing; sequencing was by immunoSEQ multiplex PCR. The top ten clones hold approximately 12% of a sample with 6,000 to 8,000 clones, roughly three quarters of them seen once. J is TRBJ2-3 and V is TRBV11-2; D is undetermined. Sequenced: lung tumor tissue. This clonotype originated in a human donor with non-small cell lung cancer. DNA for the CDR3: TGTGCCAGCAGGGGTCCACAGAGTACGCAGTATTTT. It specifies CASRGPQSTQYF.